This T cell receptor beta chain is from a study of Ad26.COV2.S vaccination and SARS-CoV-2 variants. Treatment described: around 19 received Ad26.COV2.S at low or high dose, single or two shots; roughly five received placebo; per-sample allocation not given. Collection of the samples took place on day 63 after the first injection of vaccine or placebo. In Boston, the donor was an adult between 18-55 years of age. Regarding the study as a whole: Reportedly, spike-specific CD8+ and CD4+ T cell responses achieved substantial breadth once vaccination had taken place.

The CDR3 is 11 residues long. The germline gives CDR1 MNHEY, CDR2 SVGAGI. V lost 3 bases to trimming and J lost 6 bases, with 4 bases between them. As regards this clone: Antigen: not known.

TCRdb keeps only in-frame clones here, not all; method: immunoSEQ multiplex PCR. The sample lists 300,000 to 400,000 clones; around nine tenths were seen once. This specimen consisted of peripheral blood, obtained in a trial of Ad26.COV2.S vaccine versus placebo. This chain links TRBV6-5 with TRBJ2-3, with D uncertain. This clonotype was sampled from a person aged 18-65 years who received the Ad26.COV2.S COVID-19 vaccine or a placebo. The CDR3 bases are TGTGCCAGCAGTTATCTGGATACGCAGTATTTT. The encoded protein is CASSYLDTQYF.